This TCR beta chain is from a study of cytomegalovirus exposure and HLA in healthy donors. This CDR3 comprises 14 residues. Trimming cost V 5 bases and J 2 bases, with 10 bases left between them. Looked up from germline, CDR1 is SGHRS and CDR2 is YFSETQ. The PCR ran on 60 Vbeta and 13 Jbeta primers. Produced via immunoSEQ multiplex PCR; TCRdb's table is partial and in-frame only. The sample records around 110,000 clones, roughly 74% being singletons. General study points: It was reported that TCR beta sequences correctly inferred the HLA-A and HLA-B alleles for most subjects. Earlier analysis yielded a pattern in which most TCR beta V segments were productive about 87% or about 30% of the time.

A note on this clone: What it binds is unknown.

V and J are TRBV5-1 and TRBJ2-2, with D tentatively TRBD1 (5 bases). The receptor's source is a man aged 35-49 years in good health and CMV-seronegative. The sequencing input was PBMCs. In nucleotides, the CDR3 is TGCGCCAGCAGGGTACAGGCCAACACCGGGGAGCTGTTTTTT. Its protein product is CASRVQANTGELFF.